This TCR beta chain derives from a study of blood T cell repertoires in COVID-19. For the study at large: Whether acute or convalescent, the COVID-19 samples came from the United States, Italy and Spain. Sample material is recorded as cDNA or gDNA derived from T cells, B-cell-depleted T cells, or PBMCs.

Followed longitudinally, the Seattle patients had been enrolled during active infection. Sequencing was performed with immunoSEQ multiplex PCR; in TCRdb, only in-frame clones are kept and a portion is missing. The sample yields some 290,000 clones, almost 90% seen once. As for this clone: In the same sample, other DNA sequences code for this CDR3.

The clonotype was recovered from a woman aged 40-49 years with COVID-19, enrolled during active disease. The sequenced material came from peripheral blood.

CDR3 amino acids: CASSRQGLNTEAFF. The CDR3 DNA follows: TGTGCCAGCAGCCGACAGGGGTTGAACACTGAAGCTTTCTTT. The chain links TRBV5-4 to TRBJ1-1, with 8 bases that match TRBD1. This CDR3 has 14 amino acids. Trimming removed 4 bases from V and 0 bases from J; junction bases left unmatched: 2. Per the germline V gene, CDR1 is SGHNT and CDR2 is YYREEE (reference sequence).